This record looks at one T cell receptor (beta chain) sequence and its context. What it binds is unknown. V gave up 0 bases and J gave up 7 bases, with 10 bases separating them. The germline gives CDR1 GTSNPN, CDR2 SVGIG (reference sequence). The CDR3 sequence is 12 residues long. This specimen belongs to a study of cytomegalovirus exposure and HLA in healthy donors. At the level of the study: Falling in the Caucasian-associated ancestry cluster were approximately 86% of approximately 410 genotyped donors. Study findings and constraints: The study found most TCR sequences rare, yet found some public TCRs in many donors. In a later analysis, common viral pathogens appeared linked to several of the most significant clusters.

Primers: 60 Vbeta forward and 13 Jbeta reverse. Measured with immunoSEQ multiplex PCR; TCRdb has only the in-frame clones, and not every one. The sample lists about 65,000 clones, about 78% seen once, with about 3% in the top ten. The V call is TRBV30, the J call TRBJ2-7; weak D call: TRBD1 (5 bases). The sample was PBMCs. The receptor was isolated from a girl aged 10 to 17 in good health and CMV-seropositive. CDR3: CAWSVQAREQYF. The CDR3 DNA follows: TGTGCCTGGAGTGTACAGGCCCGGGAGCAGTACTTC.